This TCR beta chain appears in the sequencing data of a study of OX40 agonist ivuxolimab in advanced cancers. Regarding the complete study: The costimulatory receptor OX40 (CD134) was targeted by ivuxolimab, a fully human IgG2 agonistic monoclonal antibody. Intravenous ivuxolimab was administered to patients every 2 weeks at six dose levels: 0.01, 0.1, 0.3, 1.5, 3 and 10 mg/kg. Of the 50 to 55 dose-escalation patients, hepatocellular carcinoma was present in around 20, melanoma in approximately 15, renal cell carcinoma in 9 and head and neck cancer in 9. The dose-escalation cohort was about 83% male with a mean age of about 58 years, ranging from roughly 23 to 90. Prior anti-PD-1, anti-PD-L1 or anti-CTLA-4 therapy was permitted, and checkpoint inhibitors had been received by 30% to 40% of dose-escalation patients. Partial responses were achieved by three dose-escalation patients, of whom one had hepatocellular carcinoma and two had cutaneous melanoma. The purpose of peripheral TCRbeta sequencing was to test whether ivuxolimab changed TCR sequence diversity and led to clonal T-cell expansion. The monotherapy dose-escalation portion (N ≈ 57 patients) of the phase I ivuxolimab trial is reported in the paper. On the study overall, not on this receptor specifically: In the 0.1-3.0 mg/kg groups, partial responders had among the lowest normalized peripheral clonal expansion, particularly in CD8+ T cells. After ivuxolimab, CD8+ T cells had more expanded clones than CD4+ T cells on average. Low levels of normalized T-cell clonal expansion were also seen in some patients who did not respond. Antigen specificity was not determined for the clonally expanded peripheral T cells. At doses of 0.1 to 3.0 mg/kg, clonal expansion of both CD4+ and CD8+ T cells in blood was seen between baseline and week 6.

V is cut by 6 bases and J by 5 bases, and the space between the germline ends is 20 bases. The CDR3 runs 15 residues from the cysteine to the valine. Only the CDR3 DNA is retained, 45 bases long and in frame from the first base. Via the germline V gene, CDR1 is SNHLY and CDR2 FYNNEI. The trial excluded patients who had a history of autoimmune disease or were on systemic immunosuppression. Peripheral blood for TCR sequencing was drawn from every dose cohort at baseline, at cycle 4 day 1 and at cycle 7 day 1. The samples were taken from a phase I, first-in-human, multicenter, open-label dose-escalation trial of ivuxolimab. Adults with locally advanced or metastatic head and neck squamous cell, hepatocellular, melanoma or renal cell carcinoma were enrolled in the trial. CD4+ and CD8+ T cells were sorted separately from peripheral blood before TCR sequencing. To sequence the TCRbeta CDR3 region, genomic DNA was isolated from the sorted cells. The immunoSEQ Assay was used for sequencing of TCRbeta CDR3 regions. Drawn from immuneACCESS, this table holds only the in-frame rearrangements with V and J called that TCRdb kept. Clones are partly lost; checked studies trace under half to an unresolved V gene and leave the rest unexplained. Present in this sample are 55,000 to 75,000 clones, about 82% of which were seen just once. 5% to 7% of the sample is in the top ten clones.

About this clone: No antigen is known for it. Within one base of it there is no much larger clone, and no base qualities were kept.

This sequence originates from an adult with an advanced solid tumor such as melanoma, head and neck, liver or kidney cancer. The material was CD4+ or CD8+ T cells sorted from blood, obtained in a trial of the OX40 agonist ivuxolimab. This sequence uses TRBV2 and TRBJ2-7; the D segment could be TRBD2, given 6 matching bases. The CDR3 corresponds to CASSLPSGGSHEQYV. The nucleotide sequence reads TGTGCCAGCAGCTTACCGTCTGGAGGGAGCCACGAGCAGTACGTC.